A single T cell receptor beta chain is shown here with its context. Antigen: not known. Patients underwent thyroid surgery, and none had received any treatment before it. These data belong to a study of metastatic and nonmetastatic thyroid tumors. The overall study: Where malignant and benign thyroid patients were concerned, repertoires were compared across blood and tumor or nodule tissue. Study-wide points: Malignant tumors reportedly showed significantly higher TCR beta diversity than benign nodules in both blood and tumor.

The CDR3 is 17 residues long. CDR1 and CDR2 (germline): MNHNS, SASEGT. V was shortened by 7 bases and J by 3 bases, with 24 bases between the two germline ends. Original processing methods: Building a distant-metastasis classifier for papillary thyroid cancer drew on CDR3 differences across clinicopathological groups. TCRdb re-analyzed the PCR reads using MiXCR. What appears here as the V and J calls and clone size reflects TCRdb's work, not the paper's. Of approximately 34,000 clones in the sample, about a sixth are singletons; the top ten hold over 9.5%. The sequence came from a female donor with papillary thyroid cancer or a benign thyroid nodule (not recorded which). Some clones in this sample may be carry-over from other donors' samples. The chain links TRBV6-1 to TRBJ1-1, with D maybe TRBD1 (6 bases). Sequenced input: blood. The CDR3 sequence: CASMGRTGLRVYTEAFF. CDR3 nucleotides: TGTGCCAGCATGGGTCGCACAGGGCTTAGGGTTTACACTGAAGCTTTCTTT.